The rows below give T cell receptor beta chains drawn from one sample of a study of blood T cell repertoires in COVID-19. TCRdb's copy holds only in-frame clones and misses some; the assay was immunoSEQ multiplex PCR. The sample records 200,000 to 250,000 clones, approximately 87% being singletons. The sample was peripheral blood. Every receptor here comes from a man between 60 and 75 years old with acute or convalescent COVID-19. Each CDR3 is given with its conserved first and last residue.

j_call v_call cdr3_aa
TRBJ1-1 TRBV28 CASWAFPMNTEAFF
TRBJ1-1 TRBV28 CASSLPAGSSVTEAFF
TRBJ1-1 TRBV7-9 CASSPSGDTEAFF
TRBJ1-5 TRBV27 CASSPWDRGHEPQHF
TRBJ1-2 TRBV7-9 CASTEAPGQGEYGYTF
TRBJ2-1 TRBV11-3 CASSSRDREHLYNEQFF
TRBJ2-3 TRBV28 CASGPGLALTGTQYF
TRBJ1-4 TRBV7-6 CASSLSGGWDEKLFF
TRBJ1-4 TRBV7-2 CASSPTGGRGEKLFF
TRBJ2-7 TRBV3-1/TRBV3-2 CASSQGSTSYEQYF
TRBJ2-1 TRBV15 CATKALAGGNNEQFF
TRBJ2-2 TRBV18 CASSPASGGDPETGELFF
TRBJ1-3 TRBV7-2 CASSQDAYRERGNTIYF
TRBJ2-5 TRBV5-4 CASTAGGEETQYF